This paragraph reports one T cell receptor (beta chain). The clone's antigen remains unknown. The input lacks base qualities; no much larger clone sits a single base away. CDR1 and CDR2, per the germline V gene (reference sequence), are LNHDA and SQIVND. Reading from cysteine to phenylalanine, the CDR3 counts 14 amino acids. Of all the DNA, just the CDR3 is kept, 42 bases in frame from base 1. Genomic DNA was extracted from sorted cells for sequencing of the TCRbeta CDR3 region. TCRbeta CDR3 regions were sequenced using the immunoSEQ Assay. The table was pulled from immuneACCESS by TCRdb, which kept in-frame rearrangements only. Such tables lose some clones; where checked, under half of the loss comes from unresolved V genes, and the rest has no known cause. This sample gives over 85,000 clones in total; 85% to 95% of them show up just once. The top ten clonotypes cover 0.25% to 0.3% of the sample.

Patients with a history of autoimmune disease or receiving systemic immunosuppression were excluded from the trial. Peripheral blood for TCR sequencing was collected from all dose cohorts at baseline, on cycle 4 day 1, and on cycle 7 day 1. The samples were taken from a phase I, first-in-human, multicenter, open-label dose-escalation trial of ivuxolimab. Adults with locally advanced or metastatic melanoma, renal cell carcinoma, hepatocellular carcinoma or head and neck squamous cell carcinoma were enrolled in the trial. Before TCR sequencing, CD4+ T cells and CD8+ T cells from peripheral blood were sorted into separate populations. These data belong to a study of OX40 agonist ivuxolimab in advanced cancers. Regarding the study in general: The costimulatory receptor OX40 (CD134) was targeted by ivuxolimab, a fully human IgG2 agonistic monoclonal antibody. The paper covers the monotherapy dose-escalation part of the phase I ivuxolimab trial, which included N of about 50 patients. Intravenous ivuxolimab was administered to patients every 2 weeks at six dose levels: 0.01, 0.1, 0.3, 1.5, 3 and 10 mg/kg. The point of sequencing TCRbeta in the periphery was to test whether ivuxolimab changed TCR sequence diversity and drove clonal T-cell expansion. Prior anti-PD-1, anti-PD-L1 or anti-CTLA-4 therapy was permitted, and checkpoint inhibitors had been received by about 36% of dose-escalation patients. Partial responses occurred in three dose-escalation patients: two with cutaneous melanoma and one with hepatocellular carcinoma. In the dose-escalation cohort, 82.7% of patients were male, and the mean age was around 60 years, with a range of about 23 to 80. Among the approximately 54 dose-escalation patients, about 20 had hepatocellular carcinoma, about 15 melanoma, 9 renal cell carcinoma and 9 head and neck cancer. Here is what the overall study found, with its caveats: In the 0.1-3.0 mg/kg groups, partial responders had among the lowest normalized peripheral clonal expansion, particularly in CD8+ T cells. The antigen specificity of the clonally expanded peripheral T cells was not determined. At doses of 0.1 to 3.0 mg/kg, clonal expansion of both CD4+ and CD8+ blood T cells was observed from baseline to week 6. Low levels of normalized T-cell clonal expansion were also seen in some patients who did not respond. After ivuxolimab, CD8+ T cells had more expanded clones than CD4+ T cells on average.

The chain is assembled from TRBV19 and TRBJ1-1, and 8 junctional nucleotides match TRBD1. Sample: CD4+ or CD8+ T cells sorted from blood, taken in a trial of the OX40 agonist ivuxolimab. The TCR comes from an adult with an advanced solid tumor such as melanoma, head and neck, liver or kidney cancer. Here the CDR3 is given as CASGAGGLNTEAFF. The nucleotide sequence reads as follows: TGTGCTAGCGGGGCAGGGGGCCTTAACACTGAAGCTTTCTTT.